The rows below give T cell receptor beta chains drawn from one sample of a study of beta chain features in type 1 diabetes. The repertoire was sequenced with immunoSEQ multiplex PCR; TCRdb's copy has only in-frame clones and lacks some. The sample lists about 140,000 clones, roughly 10% occurring once. Sample: central memory CD4+ T cells from blood. The receptors were gathered from a woman between 35 and 50 years old in good health. The CDR3 runs from the conserved cysteine through the conserved F or W. The D gene is left open where the match is weak. Clone sizes are given selectively: once, few, many, or a class where the clone is expanded.

v_gene: TRBV6-5; abundance: few; d_gene: .; j_gene: TRBJ1-5; len: 15; CDR3nt: TGTGCCAGCAGTTACTCGAATCACGGAGATCAGCCCCAGCATTTT; CDR3aa: CASSYSNHGDQPQHF
v_gene: TRBV11-2; abundance: few; d_gene: .; j_gene: TRBJ2-7; len: 16; CDR3nt: TGTGCCAGCAGCCTATTGCAGGGTCGCGGCAGCTACGAGCAGTACTTC; CDR3aa: CASSLLQGRGSYEQYF
v_gene: TRBV15; abundance: .; d_gene: .; j_gene: TRBJ2-6; len: 15; CDR3nt: TGTGCCACCAGCAGAGCAGACTCTGGGGCCAACGTCCTGACTTTC; CDR3aa: CATSRADSGANVLTF
v_gene: TRBV18; abundance: few; d_gene: .; j_gene: TRBJ2-5; len: 14; CDR3nt: TGTGCCAGCTCACCACCTTACGGGAAGGAGACCCAGTACTTC; CDR3aa: CASSPPYGKETQYF
v_gene: TRBV6-6; abundance: .; d_gene: TRBD1; j_gene: TRBJ1-5; len: 16; CDR3nt: TGTGCCAGCAGTTACCCCGGGACAGGGGGCAATCAGCCCCAGCATTTT; CDR3aa: CASSYPGTGGNQPQHF
v_gene: TRBV5-1; abundance: few; d_gene: .; j_gene: TRBJ2-3; len: 11; CDR3nt: TGCGCCAGCAGCTTGGCGGATACGCAGTATTTT; CDR3aa: CASSLADTQYF
v_gene: TRBV2; abundance: few; d_gene: TRBD2; j_gene: TRBJ2-2; len: 15; CDR3nt: TGTGCCAGCAGTATTGGACTAGCGGACACCGGGGAGCTGTTTTTT; CDR3aa: CASSIGLADTGELFF
v_gene: TRBV5-1; abundance: few; d_gene: .; j_gene: TRBJ2-2; len: 15; CDR3nt: TGCGCCAGCAGCTTGACAGTAGGGAACACCGGGGAGCTGTTTTTT; CDR3aa: CASSLTVGNTGELFF
v_gene: TRBV9; abundance: .; d_gene: .; j_gene: TRBJ2-1; len: 16; CDR3nt: TGTGCCAGCAGCGTCCGACCTCTCGCTGGGGCTAATGAGCAGTTCTTC; CDR3aa: CASSVRPLAGANEQFF
v_gene: TRBV19; abundance: few; d_gene: .; j_gene: TRBJ2-7; len: 13; CDR3nt: TGTGCCAGTAGTCCGGGAACTGGTCTGGAGCAGTACTTC; CDR3aa: CASSPGTGLEQYF
v_gene: TRBV11-2; abundance: few; d_gene: TRBD2; j_gene: TRBJ2-3; len: 15; CDR3nt: TGTGCCAGCAGCCCGGGGGGGGTTTCCACAGATACGCAGTATTTT; CDR3aa: CASSPGGVSTDTQYF
v_gene: TRBV18; abundance: .; d_gene: TRBD1; j_gene: TRBJ2-2; len: 16; CDR3nt: TGTGCCAGCTCGCAGGGACAGGGGAGGAACACCGGGGAGCTGTTTTTT; CDR3aa: CASSQGQGRNTGELFF
v_gene: TRBV6-5; abundance: few; d_gene: .; j_gene: TRBJ2-2; len: 12; CDR3nt: TGTGCCAGCAGTTACGCGATCGGGGAGCTGTTTTTT; CDR3aa: CASSYAIGELFF
v_gene: TRBV27; abundance: once; d_gene: TRBD1; j_gene: TRBJ1-5; len: 15; CDR3nt: TGTGCCAGCAGCCCCACAGGGGTTTTCGGTCAGCCCCAGCATTTT; CDR3aa: CASSPTGVFGQPQHF
v_gene: TRBV7-2; abundance: many; d_gene: TRBD1; j_gene: TRBJ2-1; len: 14; CDR3nt: TGTGCCAGCAGCTTTGGACAGGGTAACAATGAGCAGTTCTTC; CDR3aa: CASSFGQGNNEQFF
v_gene: TRBV12-5; abundance: .; d_gene: TRBD1; j_gene: TRBJ2-7; len: 15; CDR3nt: TGTGCTAGTGGTACAGGGACAGGGGCCGCCTACGAGCAGTACTTC; CDR3aa: CASGTGTGAAYEQYF
v_gene: TRBV9; abundance: .; d_gene: TRBD2; j_gene: TRBJ2-1; len: 15; CDR3nt: TGTGCCAGCAGCGTAGGTTGGGGAGGGTTCAATGAGCAGTTCTTC; CDR3aa: CASSVGWGGFNEQFF
v_gene: TRBV6-1; abundance: few; d_gene: .; j_gene: TRBJ1-2; len: 15; CDR3nt: TGTGCCAGCAGTCCTCAGGGGACGGGCAGCTATGGCTACACCTTC; CDR3aa: CASSPQGTGSYGYTF
v_gene: TRBV29-1; abundance: few; d_gene: .; j_gene: TRBJ2-3; len: 12; CDR3nt: TGCAGCGTCCAACAGGGCACAGATACGCAGTATTTT; CDR3aa: CSVQQGTDTQYF
v_gene: TRBV6-6; abundance: few; d_gene: .; j_gene: TRBJ1-6; len: 15; CDR3nt: TGTGCCAGCAATTCAGGGGCGCTTCATAATTCACCCCTCCACTTT; CDR3aa: CASNSGALHNSPLHF
v_gene: TRBV2; abundance: few; d_gene: .; j_gene: TRBJ1-2; len: 14; CDR3nt: TGTGCCAGCAAGAGACAGGCTAGGGACTATGGCTACACCTTC; CDR3aa: CASKRQARDYGYTF
v_gene: TRBV29-1; abundance: .; d_gene: TRBD1; j_gene: TRBJ2-5; len: 13; CDR3nt: TGCAGCGTGACAGGGATCACATCGGAGACCCAGTACTTC; CDR3aa: CSVTGITSETQYF
v_gene: TRBV5-1; abundance: few; d_gene: .; j_gene: TRBJ2-2; len: 16; CDR3nt: TGCGCCAGCAGCTTGGGGGGCTCGGCGAACACCGGGGAGCTGTTTTTT; CDR3aa: CASSLGGSANTGELFF
v_gene: TRBV5-1; abundance: .; d_gene: .; j_gene: TRBJ1-4; len: 17; CDR3nt: TGCGCCAGCAGCTCGGGACCATCAGGGGCGTTTAATGAAAAACTGTTTTTT; CDR3aa: CASSSGPSGAFNEKLFF
v_gene: TRBV15; abundance: few; d_gene: TRBD1; j_gene: TRBJ2-2; len: 15; CDR3nt: TGTGCCACCAGCAGAGATCAGCAGGGGGTCGGGGAGCTGTTTTTT; CDR3aa: CATSRDQQGVGELFF
v_gene: TRBV5-1; abundance: few; d_gene: .; j_gene: TRBJ2-6; len: 18; CDR3nt: TGCGCCAGCAGCTCGGAGCGCCGGGGTTTGGCTGGGGCCAACGTCCTGACTTTC; CDR3aa: CASSSERRGLAGANVLTF
v_gene: TRBV7-2; abundance: few; d_gene: TRBD2; j_gene: TRBJ2-7; len: 14; CDR3nt: TGTGCCAGCAGCCCAGCGGGGGGGGATTACGAGCAGTACTTC; CDR3aa: CASSPAGGDYEQYF
v_gene: TRBV5-5; abundance: few; d_gene: .; j_gene: TRBJ1-1; len: 13; CDR3nt: TGTGCCAGCAGGCCGACAGTGAACACTGAAGCTTTCTTT; CDR3aa: CASRPTVNTEAFF
v_gene: TRBV6-1; abundance: few; d_gene: TRBD1; j_gene: TRBJ2-1; len: 15; CDR3nt: TGTGCCAGCAGGACAGGGGTGGTTGCTACGGTTGAGCAGTTCTTC; CDR3aa: CASRTGVVATVEQFF
v_gene: TRBV7-2; abundance: .; d_gene: TRBD1; j_gene: TRBJ1-2; len: 16; CDR3nt: TGTGCCAGCAGCGCAACTAGGGGGCTACTTCAGTATGGCTACACCTTC; CDR3aa: CASSATRGLLQYGYTF
v_gene: TRBV2; abundance: .; d_gene: TRBD2; j_gene: TRBJ2-2; len: 15; CDR3nt: TGTGCCAGCAGTGTCGGAGCGGGGGCGACCGGGGAGCTGTTTTTT; CDR3aa: CASSVGAGATGELFF
v_gene: TRBV5-1; abundance: .; d_gene: TRBD1; j_gene: TRBJ1-1; len: 16; CDR3nt: TGCGCCAGCAGCTTGCAGGGGGCGCGTGGAGCAACTGAAGCTTTCTTT; CDR3aa: CASSLQGARGATEAFF
v_gene: TRBV4-1; abundance: few; d_gene: .; j_gene: TRBJ2-1; len: 14; CDR3nt: TGCGCCAGCAGCCAACCTCCCCTCTACAATGAGCAGTTCTTC; CDR3aa: CASSQPPLYNEQFF
v_gene: TRBV5-1; abundance: few; d_gene: TRBD2; j_gene: TRBJ2-5; len: 14; CDR3nt: TGCGCCAGCAGCCCTATAGCGGGGGAAGAGACCCAGTACTTC; CDR3aa: CASSPIAGEETQYF
v_gene: TRBV4-1; abundance: .; d_gene: TRBD1; j_gene: TRBJ1-2; len: 15; CDR3nt: TGCGCCAGCAGCCAAGCGGGACAGGGGATAAGTGGCTACACCTTC; CDR3aa: CASSQAGQGISGYTF
v_gene: TRBV23-1; abundance: .; d_gene: .; j_gene: TRBJ2-7; len: 14; CDR3nt: TGCGCCAGCAGTCACAGGTACCTCTCCTACGAGCAGTACTTC; CDR3aa: CASSHRYLSYEQYF
v_gene: TRBV5-1; abundance: few; d_gene: TRBD1; j_gene: TRBJ1-4; len: 16; CDR3nt: TGCGCCAGCAGCTTGTCTACAGGGGAGACTAATGAAAAACTGTTTTTT; CDR3aa: CASSLSTGETNEKLFF
v_gene: TRBV2; abundance: .; d_gene: .; j_gene: TRBJ2-7; len: 14; CDR3nt: TGTGCCAGCAGTGATTTGGTAGGGGCTGTTCCGCAGTACTTC; CDR3aa: CASSDLVGAVPQYF
v_gene: TRBV10-3; abundance: few; d_gene: .; j_gene: TRBJ1-4; len: 13; CDR3nt: TGTGCCATCAGGGGGCTGGGTAATGAAAAACTGTTTTTT; CDR3aa: CAIRGLGNEKLFF
v_gene: TRBV7-9; abundance: few; d_gene: .; j_gene: TRBJ2-3; len: 15; CDR3nt: TGCGCCAGCAGCCAAGTTAGGGGATACACAGATACGCAGTATTTT; CDR3aa: CASSQVRGYTDTQYF
v_gene: TRBV11-2; abundance: .; d_gene: .; j_gene: TRBJ2-3; len: 15; CDR3nt: TGTGCCAGCAGCTCTACGAGCGAACGGACAGATACGCAGTATTTT; CDR3aa: CASSSTSERTDTQYF
v_gene: TRBV5-5; abundance: few; d_gene: .; j_gene: TRBJ1-1; len: 12; CDR3nt: TGTGCCAGCAGCTTGGCAGGCGGGGAAGCTTTCTTT; CDR3aa: CASSLAGGEAFF
v_gene: TRBV5-1; abundance: once; d_gene: .; j_gene: TRBJ2-6; len: 15; CDR3nt: TGCGCCAGCAGCTTACGGACAACTGGGGCCAACGTCCTGACTTTC; CDR3aa: CASSLRTTGANVLTF
v_gene: TRBV2; abundance: few; d_gene: TRBD2; j_gene: TRBJ2-4; len: 19; CDR3nt: TGTGCCAGCAGTGCTACCGACTGGTCTAGCGGGGGGGTGGGAGACATTCAGTACTTC; CDR3aa: CASSATDWSSGGVGDIQYF
v_gene: TRBV6-5; abundance: .; d_gene: TRBD1; j_gene: TRBJ2-7; len: 15; CDR3nt: TGTGCCAGCAGTCTCTACAGGGGGAGCTCCTACGAGCAGTACTTC; CDR3aa: CASSLYRGSSYEQYF